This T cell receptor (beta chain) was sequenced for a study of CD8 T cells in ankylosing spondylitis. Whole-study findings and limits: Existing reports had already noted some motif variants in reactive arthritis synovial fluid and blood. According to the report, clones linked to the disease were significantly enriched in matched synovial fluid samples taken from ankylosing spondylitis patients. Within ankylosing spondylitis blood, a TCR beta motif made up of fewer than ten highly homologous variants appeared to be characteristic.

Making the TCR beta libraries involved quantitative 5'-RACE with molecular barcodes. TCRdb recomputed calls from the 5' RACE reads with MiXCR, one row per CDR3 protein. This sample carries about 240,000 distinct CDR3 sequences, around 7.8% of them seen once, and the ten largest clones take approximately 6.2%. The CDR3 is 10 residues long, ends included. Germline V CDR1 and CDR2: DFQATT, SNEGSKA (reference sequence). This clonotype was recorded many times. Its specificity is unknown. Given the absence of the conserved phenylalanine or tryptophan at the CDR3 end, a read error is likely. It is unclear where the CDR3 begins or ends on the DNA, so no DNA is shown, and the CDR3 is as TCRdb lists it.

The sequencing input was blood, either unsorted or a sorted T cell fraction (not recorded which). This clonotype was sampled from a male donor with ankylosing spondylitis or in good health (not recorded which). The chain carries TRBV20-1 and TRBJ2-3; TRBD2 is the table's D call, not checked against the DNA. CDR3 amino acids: CSANPLAGEA.